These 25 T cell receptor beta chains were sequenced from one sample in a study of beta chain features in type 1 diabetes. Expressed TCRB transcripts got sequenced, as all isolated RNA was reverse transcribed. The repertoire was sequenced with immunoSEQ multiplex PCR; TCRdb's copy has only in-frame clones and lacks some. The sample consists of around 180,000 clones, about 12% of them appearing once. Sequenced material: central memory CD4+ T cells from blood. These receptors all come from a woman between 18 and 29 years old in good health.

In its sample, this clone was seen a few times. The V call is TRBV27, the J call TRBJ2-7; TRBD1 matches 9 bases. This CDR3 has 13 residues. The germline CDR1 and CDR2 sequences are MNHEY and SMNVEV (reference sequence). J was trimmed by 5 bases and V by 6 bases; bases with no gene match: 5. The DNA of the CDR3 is TGTGCCAGCAGACGGGGACAGGGTAACGAGCAGTACTTC. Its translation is CASRRGQGNEQYF.

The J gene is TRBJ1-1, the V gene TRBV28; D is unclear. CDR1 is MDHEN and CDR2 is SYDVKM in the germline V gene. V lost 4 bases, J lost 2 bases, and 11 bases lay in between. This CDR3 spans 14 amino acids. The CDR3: CASSSSSTNTEAFF. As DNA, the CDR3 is TGTGCCAGCAGTTCTTCCTCTACCAACACTGAAGCTTTCTTT.

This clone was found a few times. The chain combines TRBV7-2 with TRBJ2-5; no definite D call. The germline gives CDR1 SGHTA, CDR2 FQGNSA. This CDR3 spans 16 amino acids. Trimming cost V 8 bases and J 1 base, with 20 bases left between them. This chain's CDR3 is CASAPAPNSFQETQYF. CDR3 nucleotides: TGTGCCAGCGCCCCCGCCCCTAATAGTTTCCAAGAGACCCAGTACTTC.

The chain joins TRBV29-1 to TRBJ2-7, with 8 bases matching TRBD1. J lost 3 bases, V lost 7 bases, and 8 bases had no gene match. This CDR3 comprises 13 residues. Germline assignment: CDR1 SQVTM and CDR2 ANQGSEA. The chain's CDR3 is CSGLQGQGYEQYF. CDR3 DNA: TGCAGCGGGCTACAAGGACAGGGCTACGAGCAGTACTTC.

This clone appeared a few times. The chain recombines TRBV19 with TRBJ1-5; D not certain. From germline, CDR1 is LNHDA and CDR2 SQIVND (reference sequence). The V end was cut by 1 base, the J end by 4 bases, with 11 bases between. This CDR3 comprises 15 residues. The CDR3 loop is CASSIVFGQNQPQHF. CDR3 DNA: TGTGCCAGTAGTATAGTTTTTGGCCAGAATCAGCCCCAGCATTTT.

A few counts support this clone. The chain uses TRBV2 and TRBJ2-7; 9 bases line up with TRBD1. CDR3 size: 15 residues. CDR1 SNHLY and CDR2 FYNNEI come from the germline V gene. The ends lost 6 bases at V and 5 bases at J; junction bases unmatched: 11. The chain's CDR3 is CASRGTGTGRDEQYF. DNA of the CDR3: TGTGCCAGCAGGGGAACCGGGACAGGGAGGGACGAGCAGTACTTC.

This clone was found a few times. Here the CDR3 DNA reads TGTGCCAACCGTGGGGCGGCAGACTATGGCTACACCTTC. It codes for CANRGAADYGYTF. The chain has TRBV10-3 and TRBJ1-2; perhaps TRBD1 as D (5 bases). Trimming left V 10 bases short and J 3 bases short, with 15 bases between. The CDR3 is 13 residues long. Germline values: CDR1 ENHRY, CDR2 SYGVKD.

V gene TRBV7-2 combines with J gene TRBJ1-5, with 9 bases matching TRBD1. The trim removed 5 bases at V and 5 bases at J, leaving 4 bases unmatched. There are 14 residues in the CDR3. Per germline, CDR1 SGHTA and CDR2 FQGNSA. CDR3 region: CASSPGTGHQPQHF. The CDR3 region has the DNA TGTGCCAGCAGCCCTGGGACAGGGCATCAGCCCCAGCATTTT.

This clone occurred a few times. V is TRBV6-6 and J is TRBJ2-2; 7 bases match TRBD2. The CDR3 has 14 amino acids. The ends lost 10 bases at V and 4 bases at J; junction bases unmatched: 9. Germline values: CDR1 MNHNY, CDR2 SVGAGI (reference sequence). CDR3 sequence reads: CATKPGGSTGELFF. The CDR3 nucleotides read TGTGCCACCAAGCCGGGGGGTTCCACCGGGGAGCTGTTTTTT.

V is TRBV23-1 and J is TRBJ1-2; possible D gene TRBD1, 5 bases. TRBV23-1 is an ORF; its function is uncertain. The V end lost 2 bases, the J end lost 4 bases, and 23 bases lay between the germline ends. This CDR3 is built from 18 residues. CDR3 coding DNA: TGCGCCAGCAGTCAAGTCATTGGGTACAGGCGGTTTTCCTATGGCTACACCTTC. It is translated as CASSQVIGYRRFSYGYTF.

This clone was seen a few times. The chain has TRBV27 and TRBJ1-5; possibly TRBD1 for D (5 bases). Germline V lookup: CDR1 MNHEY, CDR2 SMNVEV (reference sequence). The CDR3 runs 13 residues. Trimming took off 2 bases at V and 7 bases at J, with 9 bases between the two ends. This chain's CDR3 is CASSLDYRQPQHF. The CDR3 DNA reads TGTGCCAGCAGTTTAGATTACAGGCAGCCCCAGCATTTT.

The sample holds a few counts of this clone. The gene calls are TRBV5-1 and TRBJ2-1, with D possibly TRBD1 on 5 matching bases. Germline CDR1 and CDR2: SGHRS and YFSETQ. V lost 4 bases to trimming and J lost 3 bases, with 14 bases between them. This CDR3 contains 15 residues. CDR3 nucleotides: TGCGCCAGCAGCCACGACAGAAACAACTACAATGAGCAGTTCTTC. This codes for CASSHDRNNYNEQFF.

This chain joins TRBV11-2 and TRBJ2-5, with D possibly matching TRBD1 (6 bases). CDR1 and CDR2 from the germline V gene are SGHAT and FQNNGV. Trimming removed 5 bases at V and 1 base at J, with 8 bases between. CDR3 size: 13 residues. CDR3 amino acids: CASSRDIQETQYF. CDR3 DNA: TGTGCCAGCAGCAGGGACATCCAAGAGACCCAGTACTTC.

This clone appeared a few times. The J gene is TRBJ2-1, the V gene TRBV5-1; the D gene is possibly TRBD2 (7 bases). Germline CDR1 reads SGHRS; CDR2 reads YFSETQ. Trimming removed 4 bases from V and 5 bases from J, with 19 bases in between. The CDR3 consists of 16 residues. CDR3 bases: TGCGCCAGCAGCCCCTGGGGGGGGGACACCAACAATGAGCAGTTCTTC. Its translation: CASSPWGGDTNNEQFF.

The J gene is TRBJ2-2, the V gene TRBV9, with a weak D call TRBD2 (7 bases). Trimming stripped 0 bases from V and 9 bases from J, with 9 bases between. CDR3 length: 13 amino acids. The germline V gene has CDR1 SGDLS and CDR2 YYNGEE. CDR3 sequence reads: CASSVGGGWELFF. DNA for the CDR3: TGTGCCAGCAGCGTAGGGGGGGGCTGGGAGCTGTTTTTT. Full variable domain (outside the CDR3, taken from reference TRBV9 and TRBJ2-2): DSGVTQTPKHLITATGQRVTLRCSPRSGDLSVYWYQQSLDQGLQFLIQYYNGEERAKGNILERFSAQQFPDLHSELNLSSLELGDSALYFCASSVGGGWELFFGEGSRLTVL.

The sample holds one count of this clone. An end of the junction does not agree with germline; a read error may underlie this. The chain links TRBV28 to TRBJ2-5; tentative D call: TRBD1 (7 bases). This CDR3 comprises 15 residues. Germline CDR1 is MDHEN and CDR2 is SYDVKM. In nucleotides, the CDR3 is TGTGCCAGCAGTTTAGACATCAGGGGGGCAGAGGCCCAGTACTTC. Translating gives CASSLDIRGAEAQYF. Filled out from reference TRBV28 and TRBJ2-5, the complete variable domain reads DVKVTQSSRYLVKRTGEKVFLECVQDMDHENMFWYRQDPGLGLRLIYFSYDVKMKEKGDIPEGYSVSREKKERFSLILESASTNQTSMYLCASSLDIRGAEAQYFGPGTRLLVL.

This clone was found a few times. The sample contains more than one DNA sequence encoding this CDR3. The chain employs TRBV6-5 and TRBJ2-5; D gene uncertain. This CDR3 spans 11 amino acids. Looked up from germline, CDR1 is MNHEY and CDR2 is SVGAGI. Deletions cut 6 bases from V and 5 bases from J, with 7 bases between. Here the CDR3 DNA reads TGTGCCAGCAGCTACCGGGAGACCCAGTACTTC. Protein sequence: CASSYRETQYF.

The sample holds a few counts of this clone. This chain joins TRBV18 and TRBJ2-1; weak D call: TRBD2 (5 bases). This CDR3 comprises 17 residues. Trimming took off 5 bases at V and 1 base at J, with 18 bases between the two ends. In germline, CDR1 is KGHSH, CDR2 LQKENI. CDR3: CASSSLRDPRSYNEQFF. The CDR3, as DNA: TGTGCCAGCTCATCACTTCGGGATCCCCGGTCCTACAATGAGCAGTTCTTC.

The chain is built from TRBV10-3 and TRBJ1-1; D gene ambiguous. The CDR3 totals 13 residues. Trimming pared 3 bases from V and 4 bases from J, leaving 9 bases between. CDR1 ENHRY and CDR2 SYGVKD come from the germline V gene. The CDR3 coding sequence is TGTGCCATCAGTGACGGGAGGATCACTGAAGCTTTCTTT. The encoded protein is CAISDGRITEAFF.

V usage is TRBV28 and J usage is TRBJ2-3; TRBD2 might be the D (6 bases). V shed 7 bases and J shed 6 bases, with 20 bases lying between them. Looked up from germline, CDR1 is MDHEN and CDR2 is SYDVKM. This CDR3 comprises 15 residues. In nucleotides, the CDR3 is TGTGCCAGCACCATAGGAGGGAGAAGAACGGATACGCAGTATTTT. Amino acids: CASTIGGRRTDTQYF.

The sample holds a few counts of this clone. The CDR3 spells CAWRKTSGRYNEQFF. CDR3 nucleotide sequence: TGTGCCTGGAGGAAGACTAGCGGGAGGTACAATGAGCAGTTCTTC. V usage is TRBV30 and J usage is TRBJ2-1; 13 nucleotides agree with TRBD2. Germline lookup yields CDR1 GTSNPN and CDR2 SVGIG (reference sequence). J lost 4 bases, V lost 3 bases, and 3 bases had no gene match. The CDR3 extends over 15 amino acids.

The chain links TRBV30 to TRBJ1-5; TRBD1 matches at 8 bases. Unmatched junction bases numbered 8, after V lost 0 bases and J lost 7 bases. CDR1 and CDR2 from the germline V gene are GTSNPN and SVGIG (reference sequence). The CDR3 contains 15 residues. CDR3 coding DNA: TGTGCCTGGAGTGTCGGGCAGGGGGCCAACCAGCCCCAGCATTTT. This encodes CAWSVGQGANQPQHF. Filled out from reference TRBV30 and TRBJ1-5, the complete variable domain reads SQTIHQWPATLVQPVGSPLSLECTVEGTSNPNLYWYRQAAGRGLQLLFYSVGIGQISSEVPQNLSASRPQDRQFILSSKKLLLSDSGFYLCAWSVGQGANQPQHFGDGTRLSIL.

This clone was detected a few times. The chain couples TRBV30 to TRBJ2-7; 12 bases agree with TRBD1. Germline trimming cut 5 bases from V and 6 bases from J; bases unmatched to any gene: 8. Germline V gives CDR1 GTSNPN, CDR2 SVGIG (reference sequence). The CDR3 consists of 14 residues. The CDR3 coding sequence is TGTGCCTGGCTGGGACAGGGGGCGGTGGGCGAGCAGTACTTC. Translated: CAWLGQGAVGEQYF. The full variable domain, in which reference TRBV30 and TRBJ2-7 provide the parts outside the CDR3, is SQTIHQWPATLVQPVGSPLSLECTVEGTSNPNLYWYRQAAGRGLQLLFYSVGIGQISSEVPQNLSASRPQDRQFILSSKKLLLSDSGFYLCAWLGQGAVGEQYFGPGTRLTVT.

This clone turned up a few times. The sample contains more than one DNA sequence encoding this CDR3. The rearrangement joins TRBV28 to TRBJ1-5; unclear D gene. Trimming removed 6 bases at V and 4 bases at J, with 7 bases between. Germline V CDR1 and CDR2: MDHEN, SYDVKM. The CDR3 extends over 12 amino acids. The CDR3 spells CASSPLNQPQHF. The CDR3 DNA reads TGTGCCAGCAGCCCTCTTAATCAGCCCCAGCATTTT.

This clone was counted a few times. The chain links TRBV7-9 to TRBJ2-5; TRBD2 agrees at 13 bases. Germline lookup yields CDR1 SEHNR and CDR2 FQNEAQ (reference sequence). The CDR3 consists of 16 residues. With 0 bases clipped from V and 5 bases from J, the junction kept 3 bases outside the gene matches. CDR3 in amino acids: CASSLALTSGRETQYF. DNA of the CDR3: TGTGCCAGCAGCTTAGCGCTGACTAGCGGGAGGGAGACCCAGTACTTC.